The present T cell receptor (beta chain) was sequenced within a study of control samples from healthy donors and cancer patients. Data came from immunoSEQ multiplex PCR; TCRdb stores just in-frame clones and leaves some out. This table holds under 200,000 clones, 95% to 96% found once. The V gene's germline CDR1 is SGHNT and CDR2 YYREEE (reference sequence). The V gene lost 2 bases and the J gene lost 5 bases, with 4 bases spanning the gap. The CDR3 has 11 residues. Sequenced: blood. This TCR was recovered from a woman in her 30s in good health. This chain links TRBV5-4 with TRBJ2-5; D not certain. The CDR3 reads CASSFRETQYF. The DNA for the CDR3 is TGTGCCAGCAGCTTTCGGGAGACCCAGTACTTC.